The 26 T cell receptor beta chains below come from one sample, sequenced in a study of OX40 agonist ivuxolimab in advanced cancers. Method: immunoSEQ multiplex PCR; TCRdb's copy keeps in-frame clones and lacks some. The sample records tens of thousands of clones, approximately 90% being singletons. Specimen: CD4+ or CD8+ T cells sorted from blood, collected in a trial of the OX40 agonist ivuxolimab. These receptor sequences come from an adult with an advanced solid tumor such as melanoma, head and neck, liver or kidney cancer.

J is TRBJ2-5 and V is TRBV5-6; no firm D call. V lost 0 bases to trimming and J lost 1 base, with 4 bases between them. The CDR3 loop spans 13 amino acids. The germline V gene encodes CDR1 SGHDT and CDR2 YYEEEE. The CDR3 DNA sequence: TGTGCCAGCAGCTTGGAAAGCCAAGAGACCCAGTACTTC. This gives the protein CASSLESQETQYF.

This rearrangement joins TRBV5-1 to TRBJ2-2; unclear D gene. Germline-derived CDR1 and CDR2 are SGHRS and YFSETQ. The CDR3 is 14 amino acids. V was pared by 7 bases and J by 0 bases, with 10 bases between. The CDR3 loop reads CASSGGANTGELFF. CDR3 coding DNA: TGCGCCAGCTCAGGCGGCGCGAACACCGGGGAGCTGTTTTTT.

V gene TRBV29-1 combines with J gene TRBJ1-1; D gene uncertain. The V end was cut by 7 bases, the J end by 1 base, with 10 bases between. Germline V lookup: CDR1 SQVTM, CDR2 ANQGSEA. CDR3 length: 12 residues. The CDR3 sequence: CSAAQGNTEAFF. DNA for the CDR3: TGCAGCGCCGCCCAAGGGAACACTGAAGCTTTCTTT.

This sequence joins TRBV7-2 and TRBJ2-3; no clear D gene. V lost 5 bases and J 5 bases, leaving 11 bases between the germline ends. This CDR3 is built from 13 residues. Germline V gene sequence: CDR1 SGHTA, CDR2 FQGNSA. CDR3 loop: CASSETRIDTQYF. CDR3 nucleotides: TGTGCCAGCAGCGAAACAAGAATAGATACGCAGTATTTT.

The chain recombines TRBV5-8 with TRBJ1-3; D uncertain. This CDR3 comprises 14 residues. In germline, CDR1 is SGHTS, CDR2 YDEGEE. Trimming removed 1 base from V and 8 bases from J, with 13 bases in between. CDR3 sequence (DNA): TGTGCCAGCAGCTTGATGACATTCGAAGACACCATATATTTT. Its protein is CASSLMTFEDTIYF.

The genes are TRBV20-1 and TRBJ2-7, with no clear D. Looked up from germline, CDR1 is DFQATT and CDR2 is SNEGSKA (reference sequence). This CDR3 spans 11 amino acids. The V and J ends lost 3 bases and 5 bases respectively, with 8 bases between them. CDR3 amino acids: CSASRANEQYF. DNA of the CDR3: TGCAGTGCTAGTCGAGCGAACGAGCAGTACTTC.

The chain joins TRBV11-3 to TRBJ2-7, with 11 bases that match TRBD1. Germline V gene data show CDR1 as SGHNT and CDR2 as YENEEA. V shed 2 bases, J shed 1 base, and the junction held 4 bases outside the gene matches. The CDR3 consists of 16 residues. CDR3 nucleotides: TGTGCCAGCAGCTTATTTGGACAGGGGGCATCCTACGAGCAGTACTTC. Translation gives CASSLFGQGASYEQYF.

The J gene is TRBJ2-3, the V gene TRBV5-4, with a possible D match to TRBD2 (6 bases). CDR1 and CDR2 from the germline V gene are SGHNT and YYREEE (reference sequence). V shed 0 bases and J shed 4 bases, with 12 bases lying between them. The CDR3 covers 15 residues. CDR3 in amino acids: CASSLAGGGPDTQYF. The CDR3 DNA reads TGTGCCAGCAGCTTGGCCGGGGGAGGCCCAGATACGCAGTATTTT.

V and J are TRBV7-6 and TRBJ2-4, with D tentatively TRBD1 (5 bases). Trimming took 0 bases from V and 5 from J, leaving 23 bases between them. Germline V gives CDR1 SGHVS, CDR2 FNYEAQ. This CDR3 has 19 amino acids. This CDR3 is CASSLAPARGSPLQNIQYF. The CDR3 nucleotides are TGTGCCAGCAGCTTAGCCCCGGCTAGGGGCTCCCCGCTCCAAAACATTCAGTACTTC. The whole variable domain, filled in from reference TRBV7-6 and TRBJ2-4, reads GAGVSQSPRYKVTKRGQDVALRCDPISGHVSLYWYRQALGQGPEFLTYFNYEAQQDKSGLPNDRFSAERPEGSISTLTIQRTEQRDSAMYRCASSLAPARGSPLQNIQYFGAGTRLSVL.

The J gene is TRBJ2-1, the V gene TRBV9; 11 positions match TRBD1. CDR1 and CDR2 from the germline V gene are SGDLS and YYNGEE. With V trimmed by 1 base and J by 6 bases, 6 bases remained unmatched. This CDR3 has 16 residues. The CDR3 coding sequence is TGTGCCAGCAGCGTAAGCGGACAGGGGGCTTTCAATGAGCAGTTCTTC. It specifies CASSVSGQGAFNEQFF.

As DNA, the CDR3 is TGTGCCAGCAGTCTTAGAACTGGGACTAGCGGGGCCCACAATGAGCAGTTCTTC. It codes for CASSLRTGTSGAHNEQFF. J is TRBJ2-1 and V is TRBV7-6; TRBD2 matches 13 bases. Germline CDR1 reads SGHVS; CDR2 reads FNYEAQ. The CDR3 consists of 18 residues. Trimming removed 6 bases from V and 5 bases from J; junction bases left unmatched: 13. Full variable domain (outside the CDR3, taken from reference TRBV7-6 and TRBJ2-1): GAGVSQSPRYKVTKRGQDVALRCDPISGHVSLYWYRQALGQGPEFLTYFNYEAQQDKSGLPNDRFSAERPEGSISTLTIQRTEQRDSAMYRCASSLRTGTSGAHNEQFFGPGTRLTVL.

V usage is TRBV7-9 and J usage is TRBJ2-7; a possible D gene is TRBD1 (6 bases). The germline V gene encodes CDR1 SEHNR and CDR2 FQNEAQ (reference sequence). Trimming stripped 3 bases from V and 2 bases from J, with 14 bases between. CDR3 size: 15 residues. The CDR3 here is CASSFQGTSTYEQYF. DNA for the CDR3: TGTGCCAGCAGCTTCCAAGGGACAAGTACCTACGAGCAGTACTTC. Full variable domain (outside the CDR3, taken from reference TRBV7-9 and TRBJ2-7): DTGVSQNPRHKITKRGQNVTFRCDPISEHNRLYWYRQTLGQGPEFLTYFQNEAQLEKSRLLSDRFSAERPKGSFSTLEIQRTEQGDSAMYLCASSFQGTSTYEQYFGPGTRLTVT.

This chain joins TRBV25-1 and TRBJ1-1; D uncertain. Germline V lookup: CDR1 MGHDK, CDR2 SYGVNS. Trimming cost V 6 bases and J 2 bases, with 13 bases left between them. This CDR3 contains 14 residues. The CDR3 DNA sequence: TGTGCCAGCAGCTTCCGGGCCAGCAACACTGAAGCTTTCTTT. Its translation is CASSFRASNTEAFF.

The chain uses TRBV4-1 and TRBJ1-1, with 7 bases lining up with TRBD1. CDR1 is MGHRA, CDR2 YSYEKL, per germline. V shed 3 bases and J 9 bases; nucleotides not matched to a gene: 10. CDR3 length equals 14 residues. CDR3 in DNA: TGCGCCAGCAGCCACTTAGGGGGCGAACTCCAAGCTTTCTTT. Translating it yields CASSHLGGELQAFF.

The V and J genes are TRBV14 and TRBJ1-1; the D is unclear. The ends were cut back, 8 bases at V and 6 bases at J, with 19 bases in the middle. Germline CDR1 reads SGHDN; CDR2 reads FVKESK. The CDR3 length is 14 residues. CDR3 amino acids: CASHPKTSDAEAFF. DNA for the CDR3: TGTGCCAGCCATCCAAAAACATCGGACGCTGAAGCTTTCTTT.

This sequence joins TRBV6-5 and TRBJ2-1, with D unclear. V was shortened by 6 bases and J by 8 bases, with 17 bases between the two germline ends. The CDR3 extends over 14 amino acids. Germline CDR1 and CDR2: MNHEY and SVGAGI. CDR3 protein: CASSSYNRADEQFF. In DNA form, the CDR3 reads TGTGCCAGCAGCTCCTACAATAGGGCGGATGAGCAGTTCTTC.

V is TRBV5-4 and J is TRBJ2-6; D gene ambiguous. Trimming shortened V by 0 bases and J by 2 bases, and 9 bases separated the two germline ends. The germline gives CDR1 SGHNT, CDR2 YYREEE (reference sequence). CDR3 length equals 16 residues. The CDR3 DNA is TGTGCCAGCAGCTTGGCCGGTTGGCCTGGGGCCAACGTCCTGACTTTC. Translated: CASSLAGWPGANVLTF.

V is TRBV7-2 and J is TRBJ1-5, with a tentative D call TRBD1 (6 bases). Germline-derived CDR1 and CDR2 are SGHTA and FQGNSA. Trimming took off 5 bases at V and 4 bases at J, with 15 bases between the two ends. The CDR3 sequence is 15 residues long. CDR3 amino acids: CASSPQGGGNQPQHF. DNA of the CDR3: TGTGCCAGCAGCCCGCAAGGGGGGGGAAATCAGCCCCAGCATTTT.

The chain joins TRBV6-5 to TRBJ2-1, with 12 bases lining up with TRBD2. Looked up from germline, CDR1 is MNHEY and CDR2 is SVGAGI. Trimming cost V 5 bases and J 9 bases; bases outside gene matches: 8. The CDR3 is made up of 15 amino acids. DNA of the CDR3: TGTGCCAGCAGTAAGACTAGCGGGAGTCGCACTGAGCAGTTCTTC. The encoded protein is CASSKTSGSRTEQFF.

CDR3 amino acids: CASSLLAGQETQYF. DNA for the CDR3: TGCGCCAGCAGCCTACTAGCGGGGCAAGAGACCCAGTACTTC. The V gene is TRBV5-1, the J gene TRBJ2-5, with 10 bases that match TRBD2. V dropped 4 bases and J dropped 2; count of bases not matched to a gene: 2. Germline V CDR1 and CDR2: SGHRS, YFSETQ. This CDR3 is built from 14 residues.

Concerning this clone itself: Distinct nucleotide sequences in the sample also encode this CDR3. The chain couples TRBV5-1 to TRBJ2-7; TRBD2 matches 8 bases. Unmatched junction bases numbered 12, after V lost 5 bases and J lost 5 bases. Looked up from germline, CDR1 is SGHRS and CDR2 is YFSETQ. The CDR3 sequence is 15 residues long. The CDR3 sequence: CASRENVAGGHEQYF. Written as DNA, the CDR3 is TGCGCCAGCAGGGAAAACGTGGCGGGAGGACACGAGCAGTACTTC. Drawing the rest from reference TRBV5-1 and TRBJ2-7, the complete variable domain is KAGVTQTPRYLIKTRGQQVTLSCSPISGHRSVSWYQQTPGQGLQFLFEYFSETQRNKGNFPGRFSGRQFSNSRSEMNVSTLELGDSALYLCASRENVAGGHEQYFGPGTRLTVT.

The chain links TRBV2 to TRBJ2-3; 11 nucleotides line up with TRBD2. CDR3 length: 20 residues. V was clipped by 4 bases and J by 0 bases; unmatched bases: 15. Germline CDR1 and CDR2: SNHLY and FYNNEI. This CDR3 reads CASSGLYQLAGGPSTDTQYF. The CDR3 DNA reads as TGTGCCAGCAGTGGGCTCTATCAGCTAGCGGGAGGCCCTAGCACAGATACGCAGTATTTT.

V usage is TRBV7-2 and J usage is TRBJ1-1; D possibly corresponds to TRBD1 (6 bases). The CDR3 sequence is 19 residues long. CDR1 and CDR2 (germline): SGHTA, FQGNSA. Trimming stripped 5 bases from V and 1 base from J, with 26 bases between. CDR3 residues: CASSPKGGNRGQSNTEAFF. DNA for the CDR3: TGTGCCAGCAGCCCGAAGGGGGGGAATCGTGGACAGTCGAACACTGAAGCTTTCTTT.

Note on this clone: The sample contains more than one DNA sequence encoding this CDR3. The V call is TRBV28, the J call TRBJ1-5; D is possibly TRBD1 (5 bases). Trimming shortened V by 2 bases and J by 4 bases, and 6 bases separated the two germline ends. The CDR3 consists of 13 residues. Germline CDR1 and CDR2: MDHEN and SYDVKM. The CDR3, as DNA: TGTGCCAGCAGTTTACAGGGAAATCAGCCCCAGCATTTT. It yields the protein CASSLQGNQPQHF.

The gene calls are TRBV11-2 and TRBJ1-1; TRBD1 might be the D (5 bases). Per germline, CDR1 SGHAT and CDR2 FQNNGV. The CDR3 runs to 14 residues. The germline V and J ends were trimmed by 5 bases and 1 base, with 11 bases remaining between them. The CDR3 reads CASSPTEKNTEAFF. The CDR3, as DNA: TGTGCCAGCAGCCCGACAGAGAAGAACACTGAAGCTTTCTTT.

The chain couples TRBV13 to TRBJ2-7; TRBD2 agrees at 8 bases. Germline lookup yields CDR1 PRHDT and CDR2 FYEKMQ (reference sequence). The CDR3 is 16 residues long. V lost 4 bases to trimming and J lost 4 bases; unmatched junction nucleotides: 12. The DNA of the CDR3 is TGTGCCAGCAGCTATCAAAGCGGGAGAGTATCGTACGAGCAGTACTTC. It encodes CASSYQSGRVSYEQYF.